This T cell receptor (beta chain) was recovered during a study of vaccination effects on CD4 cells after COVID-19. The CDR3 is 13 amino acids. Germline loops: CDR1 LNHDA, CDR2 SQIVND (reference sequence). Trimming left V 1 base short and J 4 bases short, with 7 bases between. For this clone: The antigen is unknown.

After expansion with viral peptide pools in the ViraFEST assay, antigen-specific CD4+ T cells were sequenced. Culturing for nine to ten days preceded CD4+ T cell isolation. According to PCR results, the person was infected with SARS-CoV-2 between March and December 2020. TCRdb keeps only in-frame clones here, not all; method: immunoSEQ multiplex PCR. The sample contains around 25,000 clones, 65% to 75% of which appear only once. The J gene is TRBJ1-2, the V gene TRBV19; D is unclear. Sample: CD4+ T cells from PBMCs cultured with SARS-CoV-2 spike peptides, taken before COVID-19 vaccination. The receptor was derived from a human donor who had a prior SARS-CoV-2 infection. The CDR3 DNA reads TGTGCCAGTAGTATAGTGGGCTTCTATGGCTACACCTTC. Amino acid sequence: CASSIVGFYGYTF.